This T cell receptor (beta chain) was sequenced in a study of regulatory T cells in long-lasting Graves disease. Study overall: Duration of antithyroid drug therapy among newly diagnosed Graves' patients was under 3 months.

The CDR3 consists of 16 residues. The germline gives CDR1 SGHNT, CDR2 YYREEE (reference sequence). Unmatched junction bases numbered 6, after V lost 4 bases and J lost 1 base. Time point specified: newly diagnosed GD, antithyroid drugs for less than 3 months. TCR sequences were obtained from RNA taken from PBMCs. The authors built TCR beta libraries using iRepertoire HTBI primers and Arm-PCR of CDR3 regions. TCRdb passed the multiplex PCR reads through MiXCR, listing each CDR3 protein once. Of a few hundred thousand distinct CDR3 sequences in the sample, roughly 18% were seen once. The sequence derives from a female donor with Graves disease. Here the sequenced sample was peripheral blood mononuclear cells (PBMCs), taken at new diagnosis, from a patient treated with antithyroid drugs. The chain uses TRBV5-4 and TRBJ2-5; TRBD1 matches at 11 bases. The CDR3 protein is CASSTGDRGVQETQYF. CDR3 in DNA: TGTGCCAGCAGCACGGGGGACAGGGGGGTCCAAGAGACCCAGTACTTC.